This TCR beta chain was sequenced during a study of T cells in Graves' hyperthyroidism and ophthalmopathy. Across the whole study: Peripheral blood was obtained at initial diagnosis, preceding any treatment.

Broader study findings: Progression to ophthalmopathy was predicted a median of about 6.6 months early. Clonotypes that were expanded in thyroid above 0.001 mostly appeared in blood too.

This clonotype showed up many times. Its target is unknown. Germline V CDR1 and CDR2: MNHNS, SASEGT. Deletions cut 1 base from V and 6 bases from J, with 11 bases between. The CDR3 is 14 residues long. Uncontrolled infection, other autoimmune disease, pregnancy or lactation excluded patients. Amplified TCR beta CDR3 regions derived from RNA transcripts. The HTBI primer set was used in a first-round RT-PCR of the TCR CDR3. MiXCR, run by TCRdb on the multiplex PCR reads, gives a single entry per CDR3 protein. The sample includes under 200,000 distinct CDR3 sequences, approximately 9% of them seen just once.

This TCR was sampled from a woman aged 18-29 years with Graves' hyperthyroidism that later progressed to Graves' ophthalmopathy. Sequencing was carried out using blood. This chain joins TRBV6-1 and TRBJ2-3; D uncertain. The CDR3 here is CASSEDYTPDTQYF. CDR3 sequence (DNA): TGTGCCAGCAGTGAAGACTACACCCCGGATACGCAGTATTTT.